The 14 T cell receptor beta chains reported below all come from one sample, sequenced in a study of cytomegalovirus exposure and HLA in healthy donors. The PCR was carried out with 60 Vbeta primers and 13 Jbeta primers. TCRdb keeps only in-frame clones here, not all; method: immunoSEQ multiplex PCR. The repertoire includes more than 95,000 clones, around three quarters of them detected once, and 9.5% to 15% sits in the top ten. The sequencing input was PBMCs. The receptors derive from a woman aged 40 to 50 in good health and CMV-seropositive.

The chain recombines TRBV9 with TRBJ2-5, with 7 nucleotides matching TRBD2. The end of the DNA is better explained by TRBJ2-7, so the J call may be wrong. Germline V gene sequence: CDR1 SGDLS, CDR2 YYNGEE. The CDR3 consists of 17 residues. CDR3 DNA sequence: TGTGCCAGCAGCGTAGCTATGTCGACTAGCACGCCCTACGAGCAGTACTTC. It translates to CASSVAMSTSTPYEQYF.

CDR3 loop: CATLELGVGGSGYTF. CDR3 DNA sequence: TGTGCCACCCTCGAACTCGGAGTTGGCGGTTCTGGCTACACCTTC. The chain links TRBV27 to TRBJ1-2; D unclear. Per the germline V gene, CDR1 is MNHEY and CDR2 is SMNVEV (reference sequence). V was clipped by 10 bases and J by 7 bases, with 25 bases between them. The CDR3 contains 15 residues.

CDR3 residues: CASSTGTEATEKLFF. The CDR3 DNA reads TGTGCCAGTAGTACCGGGACAGAGGCAACTGAAAAACTGTTTTTT. The chain carries TRBV19 and TRBJ1-4; 7 positions match TRBD1. Unmatched junction bases numbered 9, after V lost 4 bases and J lost 7 bases. The CDR3 has 15 amino acids. Germline V gene sequence: CDR1 LNHDA, CDR2 SQIVND (reference sequence).

The V call is TRBV6-5, the J call TRBJ2-7; TRBD1 matches at 7 bases. The trim removed 4 bases at V and 4 bases at J, leaving 13 bases unmatched. This CDR3 has 16 amino acids. Germline V gives CDR1 MNHEY, CDR2 SVGAGI. The CDR3 loop reads CASSSRSGQALYEQYF. CDR3 coding DNA: TGTGCCAGCAGTTCCCGATCCGGACAGGCCCTATACGAGCAGTACTTC.

In its sample, this clone was seen once. The chain combines TRBV5-1 with TRBJ1-6, with 10 positions matching TRBD1. CDR1 and CDR2 from the germline V gene are SGHRS and YFSETQ. The CDR3 has 18 residues. The V segment lost 3 bases and the J segment 6 bases; nucleotides outside the gene matches: 12. CDR3 in amino acids: CASSSNPTRDRGNSPLHF. CDR3 nucleotide sequence: TGCGCCAGCAGCTCGAATCCAACCCGGGACAGGGGTAATTCACCCCTCCACTTT.

The chain carries TRBV7-3 and TRBJ2-3; D is possibly TRBD2 (6 bases). The CDR3 contains 15 residues. V dropped 5 bases and J dropped 0 bases, with 12 bases sitting between them. Germline CDR1 is SGHTA and CDR2 is FQGTGA. CDR3 sequence reads: CASSLSGTSTDTQYF. The CDR3 DNA follows: TGTGCCAGCAGCCTTAGCGGAACTAGCACAGATACGCAGTATTTT.

The rearrangement links TRBV28 to TRBJ2-7, with 14 bases identical to TRBD2. Trimming at V came to 4 bases and at J to 6 bases, leaving 8 bases not matched to a gene. The CDR3 has 16 residues. Germline-derived CDR1 and CDR2 are MDHEN and SYDVKM. The CDR3, as DNA: TGTGCCAGCAGTTCGGCGGGACTAGCGGGAGTAACCGAGCAGTACTTC. Translated, it gives CASSSAGLAGVTEQYF.

V gene TRBV27 combines with J gene TRBJ2-7, with TRBD2 matching over 9 bases. J was trimmed by 1 base and V by 4 bases; bases with no gene match: 5. This CDR3 is 15 amino acids long. Germline CDR1 is MNHEY and CDR2 is SMNVEV (reference sequence). DNA for the CDR3: TGTGCCAGCAGTTCCGGGACTAGCTGGTCCTACGAGCAGTACTTC. Protein product: CASSSGTSWSYEQYF.

This chain joins TRBV29-1 and TRBJ2-1, with a possible D match to TRBD2 (5 bases). Trimming stripped 5 bases from V and 6 bases from J, with 14 bases between. The CDR3 runs 13 residues. Looked up from germline, CDR1 is SQVTM and CDR2 is ANQGSEA. CDR3 protein: CSVRGQSLNEQFF. DNA for the CDR3: TGCAGCGTTCGGGGTCAATCCCTCAATGAGCAGTTCTTC.

This clone has just a few counts. This chain links TRBV10-3 with TRBJ1-1; possible D gene TRBD1, 5 bases. Between the trimmed V and J ends, which lost 7 bases and 2 bases, there was a span of 11 bases. Germline lookup yields CDR1 ENHRY and CDR2 SYGVKD. The CDR3 extends over 13 amino acids. The CDR3 DNA reads as TGTGCCATCAAAGCAGGGCAAAACACTGAAGCTTTCTTT. It codes for CAIKAGQNTEAFF.

The chain carries TRBV28 and TRBJ1-2, with 7 bases lining up with TRBD1. CDR1 and CDR2 from the germline V gene are MDHEN and SYDVKM. CDR3 length equals 13 residues. V lost 10 bases and J lost 4; bases outside the gene matches: 9. The CDR3 DNA reads as TGTGCCACTCGACAGGGAGGTGCCTATGGCTACACCTTC. Protein sequence: CATRQGGAYGYTF.

The V gene is TRBV7-3, the J gene TRBJ2-1, with D possibly being TRBD1 (6 bases). V lost 1 base and J lost 0, with 10 bases in between. The CDR3 contains 16 residues. CDR1 is SGHTA, CDR2 FQGTGA, per germline. CDR3 loop: CASSLRDTSSYNEQFF. Written as DNA, the CDR3 is TGTGCCAGCAGCTTAAGGGACACAAGCTCCTACAATGAGCAGTTCTTC.

The V and J genes are TRBV5-1 and TRBJ2-6; tentatively, D is TRBD2 (5 bases). The CDR3 runs to 17 residues. With 0 bases removed from V and 0 bases from J, the gap between germline ends came to 10 bases. Looked up from germline, CDR1 is SGHRS and CDR2 is YFSETQ. The CDR3 reads CASSLAEGSSGANVLTF. The CDR3 DNA reads as TGCGCCAGCAGCTTGGCCGAAGGGAGCTCTGGGGCCAACGTCCTGACTTTC.

The genes are TRBV30 and TRBJ1-6; D call uncertain. With 4 bases removed from V and 8 bases from J, the gap between germline ends came to 15 bases. This CDR3 has 14 amino acids. Germline V gene lookup returns CDR1 GTSNPN and CDR2 SVGIG (reference sequence). CDR3 protein: CAWTDPGGDSPLHF. The CDR3 DNA follows: TGTGCCTGGACCGACCCGGGTGGAGATTCACCCCTCCACTTT. The full variable domain, completed using reference TRBV30 and TRBJ1-6, is SQTIHQWPATLVQPVGSPLSLECTVEGTSNPNLYWYRQAAGRGLQLLFYSVGIGQISSEVPQNLSASRPQDRQFILSSKKLLLSDSGFYLCAWTDPGGDSPLHFGNGTRLTVT.